A selection of T cell receptor beta chains follows, all from one sample in a study of CD8 T cells in Susac syndrome. TCRdb ran MiXCR on the immunoSEQ multiplex PCR reads and lists one entry per CDR3 protein. Of 150,000 to 160,000 distinct CDR3 sequences in the sample, about 95% were seen once. The sequencing input was CD8+ T cells from PBMCs. The source is a human donor with multiple sclerosis. CDR3s include the opening cysteine and the closing phenylalanine or tryptophan. A D gene is named only where the DNA matches it firmly. Size values are once, few and many counts, or a class for expanded clones, and some rows have none.

J gene | clone size | V gene | D gene | CDR3 DNA | CDR3 protein
TRBJ2-1 | NA | TRBV12-3/TRBV12-4 | NA | TGTGCCAGCAACCAGGGGGGGGGAAATGAGCAGTTCTTC | CASNQGGGNEQFF
TRBJ1-2 | NA | TRBV12-3/TRBV12-4 | NA | TGTGCCAGCAGCCCCACAGGGAAAGGTGGCTACACCTTC | CASSPTGKGGYTF
TRBJ2-5 | NA | TRBV27 | NA | TGTGCCAGCAGACCGCGTTTGGGGGTCGGGCAGACCCAGTACTTC | CASRPRLGVGQTQYF
TRBJ2-1 | few | TRBV2 | NA | TGTGCCAGCAGTGATTCCCGGGGGTACAATGAGCAGTTCTTC | CASSDSRGYNEQFF
TRBJ1-2 | NA | TRBV6-5 | NA | TGTGCCAGCAGCTTCCATATGACAGGCCCCTATGGCTACACCTTC | CASSFHMTGPYGYTF
TRBJ1-6 | NA | TRBV29-1 | TRBD1 | TGCAGCGTCGGGGACAGTCGGATTTCACCCCTCCACTTT | CSVGDSRISPLHF
TRBJ1-1 | NA | TRBV20-1 | NA | TGCAGTGCTCCCCGCTTACAGGTGGCGAACACTGAAGCTTTCTTT | CSAPRLQVANTEAFF
TRBJ1-5 | once | TRBV3-1 | TRBD1 | TGTGCCAGCACCATGGGACAGGGTAACCAGCCCCAGCATTTT | CASTMGQGNQPQHF
TRBJ2-3 | NA | TRBV2 | NA | TGTGCCAGCAGTGTGAATGACGGGGCAGCTCCTAGCACAGATACGCAGTATTTT | CASSVNDGAAPSTDTQYF
TRBJ1-2 | NA | TRBV13 | TRBD1 | TGTGCCAGCTCAGCCGGGGCAGGGGGCCACTACACCTTC | CASSAGAGGHYTF
TRBJ2-1 | NA | TRBV2 | TRBD1 | TGTGCCAGCAAGGAGGGCGGGACAGGCACCAACAATGAGCAGTTCTTC | CASKEGGTGTNNEQFF
TRBJ2-7 | NA | TRBV5-1 | TRBD1 | TGCGCCAGCAGCTTGGAGGCAGGGGGAGAATACGAGCAGTACTTC | CASSLEAGGEYEQYF
TRBJ1-2 | NA | TRBV29-1 | NA | TGCAGCGTTGATGCGGGGGAACACTATGGCTACACCTTC | CSVDAGEHYGYTF
TRBJ2-3 | NA | TRBV4-1 | NA | TGCGCCAGCAGCCCCGACGAGGAGGATACGCAGTATTTT | CASSPDEEDTQYF
TRBJ2-1 | NA | TRBV29-1 | TRBD2 | TGCAGCGTCTTACTAGCGGGGGGGCTGAATGAGCAGTTCTTC | CSVLLAGGLNEQFF
TRBJ2-3 | once | TRBV29-1 | TRBD1 | TGCAGCGCTCGGACAGGACTCACAGATACGCAGTATTTT | CSARTGLTDTQYF
TRBJ2-7 | NA | TRBV19 | NA | TGTGCCAGTAGTGCCGGGCCGAACGCCGAATACGAGCAGTACTTC | CASSAGPNAEYEQYF
TRBJ2-1 | NA | TRBV6-5 | TRBD2 | TGTGCCAGCAGTTACTCGTCTAGCGGGGGGGCCAATGAGCAGTTCTTC | CASSYSSSGGANEQFF
TRBJ2-1 | NA | TRBV19 | NA | TGTGCCAGTAGTAAGTCACAGGGCGCTACCAATGAGCAGTTCTTC | CASSKSQGATNEQFF
TRBJ2-2 | NA | TRBV2 | NA | TGTGCCAGCAGTGAATCCGTAACGAACACCGGGGAGCTGTTTTTT | CASSESVTNTGELFF
TRBJ1-1 | NA | TRBV7-9 | NA | TGTTTATCGAGCATGAACACTGAAGCTTTCTTT | CLSSMNTEAFF
TRBJ2-1 | NA | TRBV3-1 | NA | TGTGCCAGCAGCCCGGACAGAGGCTCCTACAATGAGCAGTTCTTC | CASSPDRGSYNEQFF
TRBJ2-1 | NA | TRBV6-5 | NA | TGTGCCAGCAGTGATGGACAGTACAATGAGCAGTTCTTC | CASSDGQYNEQFF
TRBJ1-2 | NA | TRBV13 | TRBD1 | TGTGCCAGCAGCTTACCAGGGGGCGCCCGGGGCTACACCTTC | CASSLPGGARGYTF
TRBJ1-3 | NA | TRBV5-4 | NA | TGTGCCAGCAGCCCACAGGGAACTGGAAACACCATATATTTT | CASSPQGTGNTIYF
TRBJ1-1 | NA | TRBV3-1 | NA | TGTGCCAGCAGCCAAGATTTGACAGTTGAAGCTTTCTTT | CASSQDLTVEAFF
TRBJ1-1 | NA | TRBV20-1 | TRBD1 | TGCAGTGCTCCCCGCACGGGACAGGCGAGGGCTGAAGCTTTCTTT | CSAPRTGQARAEAFF
TRBJ2-5 | NA | TRBV29-1 | NA | TGCAGCGTTGAAGATGGGCCATCCCAAGAGACCCAGTACTTC | CSVEDGPSQETQYF
TRBJ2-7 | NA | TRBV12-3/TRBV12-4 | TRBD1 | TGTGCCAGCAGTCCCGGGACAGGGGGTCCCTACGAGCAGTACTTC | CASSPGTGGPYEQYF
TRBJ2-1 | NA | TRBV18 | TRBD2 | TGTGCCAGCTCACCACCTCTCGGCGGGGGGGCCTCTTGCGATGAGCAGTTCTTC | CASSPPLGGGASCDEQFF
TRBJ1-1 | NA | TRBV20-1 | NA | TGCAGTGCTAGAGATGACCAATGGACTGAAGCTTTCTTT | CSARDDQWTEAFF
TRBJ2-3 | NA | TRBV7-9 | TRBD1 | TGTGCCAGCACCGACCGGGACAGGGCAGCAGATACGCAGTATTTT | CASTDRDRAADTQYF